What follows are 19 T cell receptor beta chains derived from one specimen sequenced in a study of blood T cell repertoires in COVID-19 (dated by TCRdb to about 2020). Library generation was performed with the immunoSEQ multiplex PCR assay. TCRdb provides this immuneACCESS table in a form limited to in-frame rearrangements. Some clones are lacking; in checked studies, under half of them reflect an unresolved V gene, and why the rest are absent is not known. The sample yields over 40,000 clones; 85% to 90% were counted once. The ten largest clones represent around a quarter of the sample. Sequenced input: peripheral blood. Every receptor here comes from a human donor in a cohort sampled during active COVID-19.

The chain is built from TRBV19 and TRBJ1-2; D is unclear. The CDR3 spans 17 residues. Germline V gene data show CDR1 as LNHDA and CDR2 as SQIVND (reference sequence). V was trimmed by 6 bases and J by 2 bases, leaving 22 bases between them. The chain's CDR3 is CASRKRINEGRNYGYTF. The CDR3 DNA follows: TGTGCCAGTAGAAAGCGGATCAACGAGGGTCGAAACTATGGCTACACCTTC.

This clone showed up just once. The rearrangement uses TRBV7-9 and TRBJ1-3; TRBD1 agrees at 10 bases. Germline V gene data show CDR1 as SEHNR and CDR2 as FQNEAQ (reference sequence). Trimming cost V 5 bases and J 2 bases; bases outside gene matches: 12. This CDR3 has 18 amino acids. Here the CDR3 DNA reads TGTGCCAGCAGCGCCCAATCCACCGGGACAGGGGCTGGAAACACCATATATTTT. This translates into CASSAQSTGTGAGNTIYF.

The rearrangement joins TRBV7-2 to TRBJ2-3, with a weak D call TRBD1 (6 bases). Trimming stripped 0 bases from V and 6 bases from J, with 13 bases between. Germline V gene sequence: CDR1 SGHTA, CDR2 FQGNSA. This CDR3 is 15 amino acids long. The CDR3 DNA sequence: TGTGCCAGCAGCTTAGCGGGGGCCCCACCGGATACGCAGTATTTT. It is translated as CASSLAGAPPDTQYF.

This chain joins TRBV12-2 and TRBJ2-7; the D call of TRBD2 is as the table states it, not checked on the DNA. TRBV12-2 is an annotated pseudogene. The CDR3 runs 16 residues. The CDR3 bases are TGTGCAAGTCAAGCGAGGCGGCGGGAGGTTACCCACGAGCAGTACGTC. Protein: CASQARRREVTHEQYV.

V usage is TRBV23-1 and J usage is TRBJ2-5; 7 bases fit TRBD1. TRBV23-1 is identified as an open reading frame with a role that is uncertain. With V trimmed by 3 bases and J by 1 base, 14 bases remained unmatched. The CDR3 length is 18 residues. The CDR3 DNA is TGCGCCAGCAGTCATTGGGGCGACCTCCGGGACAGCCAAGAGACCCAGTACTTC. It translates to CASSHWGDLRDSQETQYF.

CDR3 DNA sequence: TGTGCCAGCAGTCTCGTCGGGAATGAGCAGTTCTTC. Translating it yields CASSLVGNEQFF. The chain recombines TRBV12-3 or TRBV12-4 with TRBJ2-1; D unclear. The CDR3 has 12 residues. Trimming took off 5 bases at V and 7 bases at J, with 9 bases between the two ends.

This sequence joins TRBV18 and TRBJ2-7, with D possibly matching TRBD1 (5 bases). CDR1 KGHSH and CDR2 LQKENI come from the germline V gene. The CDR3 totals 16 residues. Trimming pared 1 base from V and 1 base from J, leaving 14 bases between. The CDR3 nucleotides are TGTGCCAGCTCACCACTAGGCGCAGGGCAATCCTACGAGCAGTACTTC. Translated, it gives CASSPLGAGQSYEQYF.

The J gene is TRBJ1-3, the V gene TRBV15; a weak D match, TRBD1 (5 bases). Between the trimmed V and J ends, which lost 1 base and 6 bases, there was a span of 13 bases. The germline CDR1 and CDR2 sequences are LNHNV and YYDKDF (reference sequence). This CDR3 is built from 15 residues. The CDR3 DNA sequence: TGTGCCACCAGCAGAGTTTTTGGACAAACAAACACCATATATTTT. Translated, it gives CATSRVFGQTNTIYF.

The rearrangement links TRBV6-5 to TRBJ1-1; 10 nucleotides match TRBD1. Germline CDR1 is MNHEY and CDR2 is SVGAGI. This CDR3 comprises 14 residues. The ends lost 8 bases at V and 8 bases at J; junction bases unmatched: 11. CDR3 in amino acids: CASLGRDRGLEAFF. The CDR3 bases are TGTGCCAGCCTAGGAAGAGACAGGGGGCTGGAAGCTTTCTTT.

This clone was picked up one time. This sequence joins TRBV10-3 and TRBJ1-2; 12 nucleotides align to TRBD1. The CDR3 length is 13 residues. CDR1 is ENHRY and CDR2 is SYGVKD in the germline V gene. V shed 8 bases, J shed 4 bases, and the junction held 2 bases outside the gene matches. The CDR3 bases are TGTGCCATCGGGACAGGGGGCTCCTATGGCTACACCTTC. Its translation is CAIGTGGSYGYTF.

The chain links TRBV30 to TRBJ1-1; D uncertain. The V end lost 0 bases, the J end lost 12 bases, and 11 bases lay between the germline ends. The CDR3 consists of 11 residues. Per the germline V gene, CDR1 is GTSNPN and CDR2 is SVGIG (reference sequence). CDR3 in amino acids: CAWSVGRRTFF. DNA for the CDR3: TGTGCCTGGAGTGTTGGCAGGCGAACTTTCTTT.

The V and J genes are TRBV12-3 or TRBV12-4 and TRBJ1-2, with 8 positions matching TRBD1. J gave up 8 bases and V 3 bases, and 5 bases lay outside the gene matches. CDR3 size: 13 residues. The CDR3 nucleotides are TGTGCCAGCAGTTTGCAGGGGGCGCAAGGCTACACCTTC. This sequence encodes CASSLQGAQGYTF.

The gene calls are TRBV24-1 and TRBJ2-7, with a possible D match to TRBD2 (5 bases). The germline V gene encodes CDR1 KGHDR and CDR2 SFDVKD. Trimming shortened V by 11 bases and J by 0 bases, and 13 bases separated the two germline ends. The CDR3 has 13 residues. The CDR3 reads CAIRGRDSYEQYF. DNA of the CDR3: TGTGCCATTAGAGGCCGGGACTCCTACGAGCAGTACTTC.

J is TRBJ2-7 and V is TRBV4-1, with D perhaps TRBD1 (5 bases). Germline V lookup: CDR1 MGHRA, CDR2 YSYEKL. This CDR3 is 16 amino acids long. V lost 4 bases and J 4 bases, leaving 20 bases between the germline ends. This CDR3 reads CASSPNLVGQIYEQYV. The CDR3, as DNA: TGCGCCAGCAGCCCGAATTTGGTGGGGCAGATATACGAGCAGTACGTC.

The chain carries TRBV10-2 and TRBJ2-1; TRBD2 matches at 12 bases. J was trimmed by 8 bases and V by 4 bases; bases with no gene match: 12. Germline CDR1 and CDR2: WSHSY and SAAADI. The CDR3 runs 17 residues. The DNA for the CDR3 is TGCGCCAGCAGTGGGTCTAGCGGGAGGGCCAGGGCAGATGAGCAGTTCTTC. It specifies CASSGSSGRARADEQFF.

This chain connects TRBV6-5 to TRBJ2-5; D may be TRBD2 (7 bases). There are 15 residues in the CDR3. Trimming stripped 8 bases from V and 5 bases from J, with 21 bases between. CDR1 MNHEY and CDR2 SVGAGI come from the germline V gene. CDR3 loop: CASGYARGPEETQYF. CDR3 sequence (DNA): TGTGCCAGCGGGTACGCGCGGGGGCCCGAGGAGACCCAGTACTTC.

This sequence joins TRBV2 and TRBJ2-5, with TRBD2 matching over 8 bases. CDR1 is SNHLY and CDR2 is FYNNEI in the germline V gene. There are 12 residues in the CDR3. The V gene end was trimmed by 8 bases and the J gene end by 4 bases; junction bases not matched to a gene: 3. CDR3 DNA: TGTGCCAGCGGACTAGCAGGAGAGACCCAGTACTTC. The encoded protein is CASGLAGETQYF.

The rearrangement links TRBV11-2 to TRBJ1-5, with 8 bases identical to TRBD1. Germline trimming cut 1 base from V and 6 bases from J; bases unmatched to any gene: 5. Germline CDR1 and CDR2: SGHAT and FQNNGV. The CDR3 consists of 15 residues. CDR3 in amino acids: CASSLGNTGGQPQHF. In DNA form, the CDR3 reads TGTGCCAGCAGCTTAGGGAATACAGGGGGTCAGCCCCAGCATTTT.

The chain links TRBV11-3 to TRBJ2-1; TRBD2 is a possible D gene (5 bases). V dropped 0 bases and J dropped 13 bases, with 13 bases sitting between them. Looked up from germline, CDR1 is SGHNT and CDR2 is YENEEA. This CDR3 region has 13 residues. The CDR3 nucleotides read TGTGCCAGCAGCTTAGAACGGAGGAGTAAACAGTTCTTC. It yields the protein CASSLERRSKQFF.